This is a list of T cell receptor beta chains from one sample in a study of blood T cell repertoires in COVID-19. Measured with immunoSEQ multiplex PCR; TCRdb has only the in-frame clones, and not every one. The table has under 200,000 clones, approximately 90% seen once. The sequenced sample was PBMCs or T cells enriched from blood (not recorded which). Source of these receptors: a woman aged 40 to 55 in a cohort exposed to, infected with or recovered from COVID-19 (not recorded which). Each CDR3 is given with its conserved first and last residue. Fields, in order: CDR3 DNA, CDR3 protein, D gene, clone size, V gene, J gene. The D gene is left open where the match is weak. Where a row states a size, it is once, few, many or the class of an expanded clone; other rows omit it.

cdr3_nt: TGCAGCGCTGGACTAGCGGGCACGGGGCAGTTCTTC; cdr3_aa: CSAGLAGTGQFF; d_call: TRBD2; clone_size: NA; v_call: TRBV29-1; j_call: TRBJ2-1
cdr3_nt: TGTGCCAGTAGTCCCGGGAGAATGATGAACACTGAAGCTTTCTTT; cdr3_aa: CASSPGRMMNTEAFF; d_call: NA; clone_size: few; v_call: TRBV19; j_call: TRBJ1-1
cdr3_nt: TGTGCCAGCAGCCGCTATTATAGCTCTCGACTAGCGGGGGAAGAGACCCAGTACTTC; cdr3_aa: CASSRYYSSRLAGEETQYF; d_call: TRBD2; clone_size: NA; v_call: TRBV11-2; j_call: TRBJ2-5
cdr3_nt: TGTGCCAGCAGCGGACAACCGGAGGGAGAGACCCAGTACTTC; cdr3_aa: CASSGQPEGETQYF; d_call: NA; clone_size: NA; v_call: TRBV5-4; j_call: TRBJ2-5
cdr3_nt: TGCAGCGTTGAAGATCTCACACGGGGGGCCCGGTATGAGCAGTTCTTC; cdr3_aa: CSVEDLTRGARYEQFF; d_call: NA; clone_size: NA; v_call: TRBV29-1; j_call: TRBJ2-1
cdr3_nt: TGTGCCAGCATTTCCCCAGGGGCAGGGACTGAAGCTTTCTTT; cdr3_aa: CASISPGAGTEAFF; d_call: NA; clone_size: NA; v_call: TRBV7-9; j_call: TRBJ1-1
cdr3_nt: TGTGCCAGCAGTTTATCGCCCGGGACAGGGAGAACTGAAGCTTTCTTT; cdr3_aa: CASSLSPGTGRTEAFF; d_call: TRBD1; clone_size: few; v_call: TRBV27; j_call: TRBJ1-1
cdr3_nt: TGTGCCAGCAGCCCCAGAGGCTGGGGCGACAATGAGCAGTTCTTC; cdr3_aa: CASSPRGWGDNEQFF; d_call: NA; clone_size: NA; v_call: TRBV11-2; j_call: TRBJ2-1
cdr3_nt: TGTGCCAGCAGTCCATGGGACTACTCCTACGAGCAGTACTTC; cdr3_aa: CASSPWDYSYEQYF; d_call: TRBD2; clone_size: NA; v_call: TRBV27; j_call: TRBJ2-7
cdr3_nt: TGTGCCATCAGTGTAAGAGAACGCCGCGATGAGCAGTTCTTC; cdr3_aa: CAISVRERRDEQFF; d_call: NA; clone_size: NA; v_call: TRBV10-3; j_call: TRBJ2-1
cdr3_nt: TGTGCCAGCAGCCAACCGGACAGGGGGAGTCCCATCTATGGCTACACCTTC; cdr3_aa: CASSQPDRGSPIYGYTF; d_call: TRBD1; clone_size: NA; v_call: TRBV14; j_call: TRBJ1-2
cdr3_nt: TGTGCTAGTGGTACAGGACTAGCGGGGTCACTGGAGACCCAGTACTTC; cdr3_aa: CASGTGLAGSLETQYF; d_call: TRBD2; clone_size: once; v_call: TRBV12-5; j_call: TRBJ2-5
cdr3_nt: TGCGCCAGCAGCGACCGACTAGCGGCAATACGGGAGACCCAGTACTTC; cdr3_aa: CASSDRLAAIRETQYF; d_call: TRBD2; clone_size: NA; v_call: TRBV4-1; j_call: TRBJ2-5
cdr3_nt: TGTGCCAGCAGCGTACCTCGCGGGCTGAACACTGAAGCTTTCTTT; cdr3_aa: CASSVPRGLNTEAFF; d_call: NA; clone_size: NA; v_call: TRBV9; j_call: TRBJ1-1
cdr3_nt: TGTGCCAGCAGCGCAGGCAGGGCAACTAATGAAAAACTGTTTTTT; cdr3_aa: CASSAGRATNEKLFF; d_call: NA; clone_size: NA; v_call: TRBV9; j_call: TRBJ1-4
cdr3_nt: TGTGCCAGCAGTGAAGCGGGGGGTATAGCAGGGCAGCCCCAGCATTTT; cdr3_aa: CASSEAGGIAGQPQHF; d_call: NA; clone_size: NA; v_call: TRBV6-1; j_call: TRBJ1-5
cdr3_nt: TGTGCCAGCAGCTTACGAGGGGGGGCTCAAGAGACCCAGTACTTC; cdr3_aa: CASSLRGGAQETQYF; d_call: NA; clone_size: NA; v_call: TRBV13; j_call: TRBJ2-5